This TCR beta chain was obtained from a study of T cell changes during pregnancy in multiple sclerosis. Sequencing was performed with immunoSEQ multiplex PCR; in TCRdb, only in-frame clones are kept and a portion is missing. The sample yields 83,000 or so clones, approximately 93% seen once. This CDR3 spans 13 amino acids. The germline CDR1 and CDR2 sequences are MDHEN and SYDVKM. The V and J ends lost 5 bases and 6 bases respectively, with 11 bases between them. This chain links TRBV28 with TRBJ1-5, with D unclear. The TCR sequence derives from a female donor in good health, enrolled as a control in a pregnancy study. The specimen was peripheral blood, collected after pregnancy. The CDR3 region has the DNA TGTGCCAGCAGTCCCACGGTGAGTCAGCCCCAGCATTTT. Residues: CASSPTVSQPQHF.